The 6 T cell receptor beta chains below all came from one sample that was sequenced in a study of T cells after yellow fever vaccination. TCRdb ran MiXCR on the 5' RACE reads and lists one entry per CDR3 protein. The sample carries approximately 27,000 distinct CDR3 sequences, 5% to 6% recorded once. The specimen comprised PBMCs, either bulk or a sorted T-cell subset (CD4+, CD8+, memory, or dextramer-sorted; not recorded which), sampled 15 days after the yellow fever booster vaccination. The receptor source for this set is a man aged 30 to 45 who received the YFV17D yellow fever vaccine.

This clonotype appeared many times. The chain joins TRBV12-3 or TRBV12-4 to TRBJ2-1; D is unresolved. Trimming shortened V by 9 bases and J by 4 bases, and 10 bases separated the two germline ends. The CDR3 runs to 12 residues. CDR3 region: CASGSAYNEQFF. CDR3 bases: TGTGCCAGTGGTTCAGCTTACAATGAGCAGTTCTTC.

This clonotype was detected ten times or more. CDR3 protein: CSPLAGVGTDTQYF. In DNA, the CDR3 is TGCAGTCCCTTAGCTGGAGTTGGCACAGATACGCAGTATTTT. This rearrangement joins TRBV20-1 to TRBJ2-3; D not resolved. The length of the CDR3 is 14 residues. Germline CDR1 is DFQATT and CDR2 is SNEGSKA (reference sequence). V gave up 8 bases and J gave up 1 base, with 16 bases separating them.

In this sample, this clonotype turned up many times. CDR3 in amino acids: CSASGQAIQETQYF. The DNA of the CDR3 is TGCAGTGCTAGCGGACAGGCCATTCAAGAGACCCAGTACTTC. The chain joins TRBV20-1 to TRBJ2-5; TRBD1 agrees at 7 bases. Germline assignment: CDR1 DFQATT and CDR2 SNEGSKA (reference sequence). V was pared by 3 bases and J by 2 bases, with 6 bases of the junction left unmatched. There are 14 residues in the CDR3.

This clonotype was seen ten or more times. V usage is TRBV20-1 and J usage is TRBJ2-3; D not certain. The CDR3 runs 16 residues. Trimming cost V 0 bases and J 1 base, with 14 bases left between them. Germline CDR1 is DFQATT and CDR2 is SNEGSKA (reference sequence). Here the CDR3 reads CSARDRWLVGTDTQYF. DNA for the CDR3: TGCAGTGCTAGAGATCGATGGCTAGTCGGCACAGATACGCAGTATTTT.

The sample holds many counts of this clonotype. The chain couples TRBV10-3 to TRBJ2-7; tentatively, D is TRBD2 (5 bases). This CDR3 has 12 amino acids. Looked up from germline, CDR1 is ENHRY and CDR2 is SYGVKD. Trimming took 2 bases from V and 4 from J, leaving 6 bases between them. The CDR3 here is CAISEREYEQYF. In DNA, the CDR3 is TGTGCCATCAGTGAGAGGGAGTACGAGCAGTACTTC.

This clonotype was counted at least ten times. The genes are TRBV2 and TRBJ2-7, with D perhaps TRBD1 (6 bases). There are 13 residues in the CDR3. CDR1 is SNHLY and CDR2 is FYNNEI in the germline V gene. V lost 3 bases and J 6 bases, leaving 12 bases between the germline ends. The CDR3 is CASSEIGGGEQYF. Here the CDR3 DNA reads TGTGCCAGCAGTGAGATTGGGGGCGGCGAGCAGTACTTC.